The present entry profiles one TCR beta chain with its context. The record originates from a study of blood T cells in healthy people across ages. PBMCs numbering at least 6.5 million were isolated per sample. The germline V and J ends were trimmed by 7 bases and 7 bases, with 21 bases remaining between them. Germline assignment: CDR1 MNHNY and CDR2 SVGAGI (reference sequence). CDR3 length equals 15 residues. A second PCR of roughly 6 to 12 cycles used a sample-barcoded 5' primer and a J-beta primer mix. TCRdb re-derived calls from the 5' RACE reads in MiXCR, one entry per CDR3 protein. This table has some 730,000 distinct CDR3 sequences, 22% appearing once.

Sequenced input: blood. The source of this sequence is a man in his 70s in good health. The V and J genes are TRBV6-6 and TRBJ2-3; either TRBD1 or TRBD2 may fit D (6 bases each). CDR3 sequence reads: CASNPTAGGANTQYF. CDR3 in DNA: TGTGCCAGCAATCCGACTGCCGGGGGCGCGAATACGCAGTATTTT.